A selection of T cell receptor beta chains follows, all from one sample in a study of blood T cells in healthy people across ages. One entry per CDR3 protein, called by TCRdb with MiXCR from the 5' RACE reads. The table lists roughly 800,000 distinct CDR3 sequences, approximately 25% of them singletons. These same records also appear under a second study, on T cells of mothers and their children.

Sequencing was done on a sample of blood. Source of these receptors: a boy between 10 and 17 years old in good health. The conserved cysteine and the conserved F or W are not part of the CDR3 here. The order of the fields is clone size, V gene, J gene, CDR3 protein. Only part of the rows carry a size: once, few, many, or a class if the clone is expanded.

abundance: NA; v_gene: TRBV21-1; j_gene: TRBJ1-6; CDR3aa: ASSNPRGASPLH
abundance: few; v_gene: TRBV11-3; j_gene: TRBJ2-7; CDR3aa: ASSLDGRGRNEQY
abundance: few; v_gene: TRBV20-1; j_gene: TRBJ2-5; CDR3aa: SARDQEAEQETQY
abundance: NA; v_gene: TRBV7-8; j_gene: TRBJ2-4; CDR3aa: ASSLVGEWGIQY
abundance: few; v_gene: TRBV2; j_gene: TRBJ2-1; CDR3aa: ASSDSFSPLVQF
abundance: NA; v_gene: TRBV20-1; j_gene: TRBJ2-1; CDR3aa: SAGASSGSSYNEQF
abundance: few; v_gene: TRBV7-9; j_gene: TRBJ1-1; CDR3aa: ASRRSGGLNTEAF
abundance: NA; v_gene: TRBV19; j_gene: TRBJ2-7; CDR3aa: ASEEGSHYEQY
abundance: few; v_gene: TRBV12-3/TRBV12-4; j_gene: TRBJ2-2; CDR3aa: ASSFQRGDATGELF
abundance: few; v_gene: TRBV6-6; j_gene: TRBJ1-1; CDR3aa: ASSYAGATEAF
abundance: NA; v_gene: TRBV4-3; j_gene: TRBJ1-2; CDR3aa: ASSQGGLYGYT
abundance: NA; v_gene: TRBV7-2; j_gene: TRBJ2-2; CDR3aa: ASSLQGGVTGELF
abundance: NA; v_gene: TRBV12-3/TRBV12-4; j_gene: TRBJ2-5; CDR3aa: ASELGGGQTQY
abundance: NA; v_gene: TRBV28; j_gene: TRBJ2-5; CDR3aa: ASSRDRRQETQY
abundance: few; v_gene: TRBV7-2; j_gene: TRBJ2-3; CDR3aa: ASSSTSGGTQY
abundance: few; v_gene: TRBV4-1; j_gene: TRBJ2-2; CDR3aa: ASRRGPDTGELF
abundance: once; v_gene: TRBV12-5; j_gene: TRBJ2-7; CDR3aa: ASGLGRDRYYEQY
abundance: NA; v_gene: TRBV7-9; j_gene: NA; CDR3aa: ASSSKWVETGDPQETQY
abundance: few; v_gene: TRBV10-3; j_gene: TRBJ2-5; CDR3aa: AISEPGHIEKETQY
abundance: NA; v_gene: TRBV25-1; j_gene: TRBJ1-6; CDR3aa: ASSATGGYSPLH
abundance: NA; v_gene: TRBV4-2; j_gene: TRBJ2-6; CDR3aa: ASSQEGRSGANVLT
abundance: NA; v_gene: TRBV21-1; j_gene: TRBJ2-6; CDR3aa: ASSTFRDTVAGANVLT
abundance: NA; v_gene: TRBV5-1; j_gene: NA; CDR3aa: ASSPGGQGIGEQY
abundance: few; v_gene: TRBV18; j_gene: TRBJ2-5; CDR3aa: ASSPQPYQETQY
abundance: NA; v_gene: TRBV12-3/TRBV12-4; j_gene: NA; CDR3aa: ASSLRGAIYEQY
abundance: few; v_gene: TRBV2; j_gene: TRBJ2-2; CDR3aa: AGAGNTGELF
abundance: few; v_gene: TRBV6-1; j_gene: TRBJ1-1; CDR3aa: ASSELRRDTEAF
abundance: NA; v_gene: TRBV20-1; j_gene: TRBJ2-1; CDR3aa: SALATSYNEQF
abundance: NA; v_gene: TRBV5-1; j_gene: TRBJ2-5; CDR3aa: ASSLSLSSGETQY
abundance: few; v_gene: TRBV9; j_gene: TRBJ2-2; CDR3aa: ASSEVIGGDTGELF
abundance: few; v_gene: TRBV29-1; j_gene: TRBJ2-7; CDR3aa: SVPGQGRLAQY
abundance: once; v_gene: TRBV10-1; j_gene: TRBJ2-3; CDR3aa: ASSESRGGGDTQY
abundance: NA; v_gene: TRBV7-9; j_gene: NA; CDR3aa: ASSPAHRQYEQY
abundance: once; v_gene: TRBV29-1; j_gene: NA; CDR3aa: SFTLGQGAYEQY
abundance: NA; v_gene: TRBV4-2; j_gene: TRBJ2-3; CDR3aa: ASSQERRGDTQY
abundance: few; v_gene: TRBV6-1; j_gene: NA; CDR3aa: ASSKASGRALISEQY
abundance: NA; v_gene: TRBV20-1; j_gene: TRBJ1-1; CDR3aa: SARDRLRNTEAF
abundance: few; v_gene: TRBV4-2; j_gene: TRBJ1-1; CDR3aa: ASSQDRENTEAF
abundance: NA; v_gene: TRBV27; j_gene: TRBJ1-5; CDR3aa: ASSLRGWDLQPQH
abundance: NA; v_gene: TRBV20-1; j_gene: TRBJ1-1; CDR3aa: SALGWTEAF
abundance: NA; v_gene: TRBV12-3/TRBV12-4; j_gene: TRBJ1-5; CDR3aa: ASSAETISGQPQH
abundance: NA; v_gene: TRBV29-1; j_gene: TRBJ2-5; CDR3aa: SVDAQETQY
abundance: NA; v_gene: TRBV20-1; j_gene: TRBJ1-2; CDR3aa: SARGWGLRAANYGYT
abundance: NA; v_gene: TRBV4-2; j_gene: TRBJ2-3; CDR3aa: ASSQDLDEGTDTQY
abundance: few; v_gene: TRBV5-1; j_gene: TRBJ1-2; CDR3aa: ASSLTGYDGYT
abundance: NA; v_gene: TRBV2; j_gene: NA; CDR3aa: ASSIGFQGVKDEQY
abundance: few; v_gene: TRBV6-5; j_gene: TRBJ1-3; CDR3aa: ASSPAPISGNTIY
abundance: NA; v_gene: TRBV20-1; j_gene: TRBJ2-7; CDR3aa: SARDLEYEQY
abundance: NA; v_gene: TRBV7-3; j_gene: NA; CDR3aa: ASSLNLGQGYEQY
abundance: few; v_gene: TRBV6-1; j_gene: TRBJ1-2; CDR3aa: AIGQGNGYT
abundance: many; v_gene: TRBV24-1; j_gene: TRBJ2-6; CDR3aa: ATRGSGANVLT
abundance: NA; v_gene: TRBV6-1; j_gene: TRBJ2-5; CDR3aa: ASRSDLTETQY
abundance: NA; v_gene: TRBV20-1; j_gene: NA; CDR3aa: SAIASGTPGETQY
abundance: few; v_gene: TRBV5-1; j_gene: TRBJ2-5; CDR3aa: ASSLAPTGYQETQY
abundance: few; v_gene: TRBV29-1; j_gene: TRBJ2-3; CDR3aa: SVDKDRGTDTQY